This T cell receptor (beta chain) was identified in a study of cytotoxic CD8 clonotypes in ibrutinib-treated CLL. For the study at large: Across the patients, around 10 were relapsed/refractory, roughly 15 treatment-naive and 17 to 18 IGHV unmutated. Study outcomes and limitations: At the start, clonality exceeded age-matched healthy donors and followed circulating CD8+ T-cell counts.

Germline V gene data show CDR1 as ENHRY and CDR2 as SYGVKD. The CDR3 is 14 amino acids. V shed 6 bases, J shed 2 bases, and the junction held 7 bases outside the gene matches. Profiled with immunoSEQ multiplex PCR; TCRdb holds only in-frame clones, not every one. The sample lists some 130,000 clones, roughly 84% occurring once. A word on this clone: Antigen unknown.

The chain recombines TRBV10-3 with TRBJ2-7; 7 bases map to TRBD2. This TCR derives from a human donor with chronic lymphocytic leukemia. The sample in question was PBMCs, obtained after 24 months of ibrutinib treatment. The CDR3: CAIRPAGVPYEQYF. CDR3 bases: TGTGCCATCAGACCCGCGGGGGTTCCCTACGAGCAGTACTTC.